The next 30 T cell receptor beta chains were all read from a single sample in a study of post-analysis software for immune sequencing data. Study-wide results and limits: Among 5 or 6 TRBV segments more frequent in patients than controls were TRBV5-6, TRBV5-1 and TRBV20-1.

Built from TCR beta cDNA, the libraries had unique molecular identifiers in them. TCRdb re-called the PCR reads through MiXCR, storing one row per CDR3 protein. Among approximately 770,000 distinct CDR3 sequences listed, about 45% were seen once. These TCRs' antigens remain unknown. Sequencing was carried out using blood. The receptors derive from a girl between 5 and 17 years old with multiple sclerosis.

This clonotype was observed a few times. The J gene is TRBJ1-2, the V gene TRBV4-1; D is unclear. Germline assignment: CDR1 MGHRA and CDR2 YSYEKL. The V gene lost 0 bases and the J gene lost 4 bases, with 9 bases spanning the gap. The CDR3 contains 14 residues. For the CDR3, the DNA is TGCGCCAGCAGCCAAGAAATGGGTCCCTATGGCTACACCTTC. It is translated as CASSQEMGPYGYTF.

In its sample, this clonotype was seen a few times. The CDR3 region has the DNA TGTGCCAGCAGCTTAGAAGGACTAGCGGCGAATTTTGAGACCCAGTACTTC. Residues: CASSLEGLAANFETQYF. The J gene is TRBJ2-5, the V gene TRBV7-8; the match to TRBD2 covers 10 bases. Germline V gene sequence: CDR1 SGHVS, CDR2 FQNEAQ. This CDR3 spans 17 amino acids. V shed 1 base, J shed 5 bases, and the junction held 10 bases outside the gene matches.

This chain links TRBV18 with TRBJ2-4; the D call may be TRBD1 or TRBD2 (5 bases each). The CDR3 has 16 residues. Germline V CDR1 and CDR2: KGHSH, LQKENI. Trimming shortened V by 2 bases and J by 3 bases, and 14 bases separated the two germline ends. CDR3 nucleotide sequence: TGTGCCAGCTCACCAGGGCTGGGGACGGGCAAAAACATTCAGTACTTC. Protein: CASSPGLGTGKNIQYF.

This clonotype was recorded a few times. This chain uses TRBV6-2 or TRBV6-3 with TRBJ2-5; D is ambiguous. The CDR3 consists of 14 residues. The germline V gene has CDR1 MNHEY and CDR2 SVGEGT. Trimming cost V 5 bases and J 4 bases, with 14 bases left between them. As DNA, the CDR3 is TGTGCCAGCAGTGACCCGGGCGTTGGAGAGACCCAGTACTTC. Protein: CASSDPGVGETQYF.

The V call is TRBV9, the J call TRBJ2-5; 9 bases agree with TRBD2. The germline gives CDR1 SGDLS, CDR2 YYNGEE. The CDR3 is made up of 16 amino acids. The trim removed 0 bases at V and 4 bases at J, leaving 7 bases unmatched. The CDR3 region is CASSVEASGKRETQYF. The CDR3 nucleotides are TGTGCCAGCAGCGTAGAGGCTAGCGGGAAGCGAGAGACCCAGTACTTC.

In this sample, this clonotype turned up a few times. The rearrangement uses TRBV15 and TRBJ2-3, with unresolved D. The germline CDR1 and CDR2 sequences are LNHNV and YYDKDF (reference sequence). This CDR3 spans 13 amino acids. Trimming removed 8 bases at V and 5 bases at J, with 14 bases between. The CDR3 reads CATSGWGRDTQYF. Here the CDR3 DNA reads TGTGCCACCTCCGGGTGGGGTAGAGATACGCAGTATTTT.

J is TRBJ1-5 and V is TRBV3-1; 7 nucleotides agree with TRBD1. The germline V gene has CDR1 LGHDT and CDR2 YNNKEL (reference sequence). Trimming took 0 bases from V and 7 from J; bases not matched to a gene: 6. CDR3 length equals 15 residues. CDR3 in DNA: TGTGCCAGCAGCCAAGATACAGGGGCCCGGCAGCCCCAGCATTTT. This sequence encodes CASSQDTGARQPQHF.

The genes are TRBV11-2 and TRBJ2-5; 8 nucleotides line up with TRBD1. The CDR3 has 13 residues. Germline V gene data show CDR1 as SGHAT and CDR2 as FQNNGV. V trimming: 7 bases; J trimming: 6 bases; junction bases outside the gene matches: 7. Here the CDR3 reads CASTQDRGKTQYF. The CDR3 region has the DNA TGTGCCAGCACCCAAGACAGGGGAAAGACCCAGTACTTC.

The chain uses TRBV29-1 and TRBJ2-1, with 7 bases that match TRBD2. The DNA end lines up better with TRBJ2-7; the J call may be wrong. The CDR3 length is 14 residues. The germline V gene has CDR1 SQVTM and CDR2 ANQGSEA. DNA for the CDR3: TGCAGCGTAGAACTAGCGAACCTCTACAATGAGCAGTACTTC. Its translation is CSVELANLYNEQYF.

The genes are TRBV6-5 and TRBJ1-4; 9 nucleotides line up with TRBD1. The germline CDR1 and CDR2 sequences are MNHEY and SVGAGI. V was clipped by 6 bases and J by 8 bases; unmatched bases: 10. This CDR3 spans 15 amino acids. In nucleotides, the CDR3 is TGTGCCAGCAGGGTAGCAGGGACAGGGTGGGAAAAACTGTTTTTT. Protein: CASRVAGTGWEKLFF.

This sequence joins TRBV6-1 and TRBJ2-7, with 11 bases lining up with TRBD2. This CDR3 is 15 amino acids long. Trimming cost V 8 bases and J 6 bases; bases outside gene matches: 12. The germline gives CDR1 MNHNS, CDR2 SASEGT. The CDR3 here is CASSGTSGPAGEQYF. CDR3 nucleotides: TGTGCCAGCTCCGGGACTAGCGGCCCGGCGGGCGAGCAGTACTTC.

The chain couples TRBV6-1 to TRBJ1-5; TRBD1 aligns across 11 bases. Germline CDR1 and CDR2: MNHNS and SASEGT. CDR3 length equals 15 residues. CDR3 loop: CAIGTGGFGNQPQHF. CDR3 nucleotide sequence: TGTGCAATCGGGACAGGGGGGTTTGGCAATCAGCCCCAGCATTTT.

This clonotype was recorded only once. Germline is not matched at one junction end, which may reflect a read error. The genes are TRBV7-2 and TRBJ2-1, with 9 bases lining up with TRBD2. This CDR3 has 14 amino acids. Germline-derived CDR1 and CDR2 are SGHTA and FQGNSA. The DNA of the CDR3 is TGTGCCAGCAGCCCGCGCGGGAGGGGCAATGAGCGGTTCTTC. It specifies CASSPRGRGNERFF. Supplemented by reference TRBV7-2 and TRBJ2-1, the full variable domain reads GAGVSQSPSNKVTEKGKDVELRCDPISGHTALYWYRQSLGQGLEFLIYFQGNSAPDKSGLPSDRFSAERTGGSVSTLTIQRTQQEDSAVYLCASSPRGRGNERFFGPGTRLTVL.

The genes are TRBV12-3 or TRBV12-4 and TRBJ1-5; 10 nucleotides match TRBD1. Losses at the gene ends were 6 bases for V and 3 bases for J; bases not matched to a gene: 8. The CDR3 totals 16 residues. CDR3 bases: TGTGCCAGCAGCCGGACAGGGGGTTCCCACAATCAGCCCCAGCATTTT. Translated, it gives CASSRTGGSHNQPQHF.

The genes are TRBV11-2 and TRBJ1-1; D possibly corresponds to TRBD1 (5 bases). The ends were cut back, 2 bases at V and 3 bases at J, with 16 bases in the middle. Germline lookup yields CDR1 SGHAT and CDR2 FQNNGV. The CDR3 contains 16 residues. The CDR3 is CASSLKARVGDTEAFF. As DNA, the CDR3 is TGTGCCAGCAGCTTAAAGGCCCGGGTAGGGGACACTGAAGCTTTCTTT.

CDR3 DNA: TGTGCCAGCAGGGCTAGCGGGAGTTTGCCTGAGCAGTTCTTC. Residues: CASRASGSLPEQFF. This rearrangement joins TRBV6-2 or TRBV6-3 to TRBJ2-1, with TRBD2 matching 10 bases. V was pared by 6 bases and J by 9 bases, with 8 bases of the junction left unmatched. The CDR3 runs to 14 residues. Germline CDR1 and CDR2: MNHEY and SVGEGT.

This clonotype has a handful of counts. V gene TRBV29-1 combines with J gene TRBJ2-1, with D possibly TRBD2 on 5 matching bases. V lost 8 bases to trimming and J lost 12 bases, with 17 bases between them. The CDR3 runs to 11 residues. CDR1 and CDR2 from the germline V gene are SQVTM and ANQGSEA. The CDR3 loop reads CSLGVEVGQFF. The CDR3 region has the DNA TGCAGCTTGGGAGTTGAGGTTGGGCAGTTCTTC.

The CDR3 sequence: CASSGPTGDYGYTF. The CDR3 DNA is TGCGCCAGCAGCGGACCTACAGGGGACTATGGCTACACCTTC. The chain recombines TRBV5-1 with TRBJ1-2; 7 bases align to TRBD1. Germline V CDR1 and CDR2: SGHRS, YFSETQ. J was trimmed by 3 bases and V by 4 bases; bases with no gene match: 6. There are 14 residues in the CDR3.

V usage is TRBV28 and J usage is TRBJ1-2; TRBD1 might be the D (6 bases). The CDR3 has 14 residues. Per germline, CDR1 MDHEN and CDR2 SYDVKM. V dropped 7 bases and J dropped 9 bases, with 21 bases sitting between them. CDR3 in amino acids: CASTFTGTQGSYTF. In DNA, the CDR3 is TGTGCCAGCACTTTTACAGGGACCCAGGGGAGCTACACCTTC.

This clonotype was counted only a few times. CDR3 amino acids: CASSFGTTGEQYF. CDR3 DNA sequence: TGCGCCAGCAGCTTCGGAACCACTGGGGAGCAGTACTTC. V usage is TRBV5-1 and J usage is TRBJ2-4; TRBD2 might be the D (5 bases). Trimming removed 2 bases from V and 13 bases from J, with 16 bases in between. Looked up from germline, CDR1 is SGHRS and CDR2 is YFSETQ. The CDR3 sequence is 13 residues long. The variable domain in full, with the rest retrieved from reference TRBV5-1 and TRBJ2-4, is KAGVTQTPRYLIKTRGQQVTLSCSPISGHRSVSWYQQTPGQGLQFLFEYFSETQRNKGNFPGRFSGRQFSNSRSEMNVSTLELGDSALYLCASSFGTTGEQYFGAGTRLSVL.

This chain connects TRBV6-6 to TRBJ1-2; possibly TRBD1 for D (6 bases). In germline, CDR1 is MNHNY, CDR2 SVGAGI (reference sequence). V was clipped by 6 bases and J by 4 bases, with 21 bases between them. The CDR3 is 16 amino acids. CDR3 loop: CASRDTGIGGFYGYTF. CDR3 DNA sequence: TGTGCCAGCAGGGACACAGGGATAGGGGGTTTCTATGGCTACACCTTC.

This chain links TRBV27 with TRBJ1-1; tentatively, D is TRBD1 (6 bases). Per germline, CDR1 MNHEY and CDR2 SMNVEV (reference sequence). Trimming left V 5 bases short and J 1 base short, with 11 bases between. The CDR3 contains 14 residues. CDR3 nucleotide sequence: TGTGCCAGCAGTGCGACAGGAGCGAACACTGAAGCTTTCTTT. Residues: CASSATGANTEAFF.

The V call is TRBV7-9, the J call TRBJ2-7; D is possibly TRBD1 (5 bases). V lost 5 bases and J lost 5, with 10 bases in between. The CDR3 consists of 12 residues. Germline CDR1 SEHNR, CDR2 FQNEAQ (reference sequence). CDR3 residues: CASSVRVDEQYF. Here the CDR3 DNA reads TGTGCCAGCAGCGTCAGGGTCGACGAGCAGTACTTC.

This rearrangement joins TRBV29-1 to TRBJ2-4; possibly TRBD1 for D (6 bases). The better agreement between TRBJ2-5 and the DNA end casts doubt on the J call. In germline, CDR1 is SQVTM, CDR2 ANQGSEA. The CDR3 totals 13 residues. In DNA, the CDR3 is TGCAGCGTGGGGGCAGGGACCTCAGAGACCCAGTACTTC. Translated, it gives CSVGAGTSETQYF.

The chain combines TRBV4-2 with TRBJ1-4, with a weak D call TRBD1 (5 bases). This CDR3 region has 16 residues. V was pared by 1 base and J by 8 bases, with 17 bases between. Germline CDR1 is LGHNA and CDR2 is YNFKEQ. The CDR3 is CASSQAGTAQREKLFF. The CDR3 DNA is TGTGCCAGCAGCCAAGCAGGGACGGCCCAAAGGGAAAAACTGTTTTTT.

The J gene is TRBJ1-1, the V gene TRBV11-2, with D possibly matching TRBD1 (6 bases). Germline CDR1 is SGHAT and CDR2 is FQNNGV. V was cut by 0 bases and J by 11 bases, with 16 bases left in between. The CDR3 loop spans 14 amino acids. The CDR3 is CASSLDGGLMSAFF. CDR3 sequence (DNA): TGTGCCAGCAGCTTAGATGGGGGCTTAATGTCGGCTTTCTTT.

This clonotype appeared a single time. This sequence joins TRBV12-5 and TRBJ2-1, with a tentative D call TRBD2 (5 bases). Germline CDR1 LGHNT, CDR2 FRNRAP. CDR3 length equals 11 residues. Trimming removed 3 bases from V and 10 bases from J, with 7 bases in between. The CDR3 spells CASGFGEEQFF. CDR3 bases: TGTGCTAGTGGTTTTGGGGAGGAGCAGTTCTTC. Supplemented by reference TRBV12-5 and TRBJ2-1, the full variable domain reads DARVTQTPRHKVTEMGQEVTMRCQPILGHNTVFWYRQTMMQGLELLAYFRNRAPLDDSGMPKDRFSAEMPDATLATLKIQPSEPRDSAVYFCASGFGEEQFFGPGTRLTVL.

The rearrangement uses TRBV12-3 or TRBV12-4 and TRBJ2-5, with D possibly matching TRBD2 (7 bases). The end of the DNA fits TRBJ2-7 better, so the J call may be wrong. There are 13 residues in the CDR3. The DNA of the CDR3 is TGTGCCAGCATCCTAGGGGGGGAAAACGAGCAGTACTTC. This codes for CASILGGENEQYF.

The sample holds a few counts of this clonotype. The chain uses TRBV13 and TRBJ1-2; tentative D call: TRBD1 (5 bases). The ends were cut back, 5 bases at V and 6 bases at J, with 16 bases in the middle. Germline V lookup: CDR1 PRHDT, CDR2 FYEKMQ (reference sequence). The CDR3 covers 14 residues. In DNA form, the CDR3 reads TGTGCCAGCAGCCCCATGGGGGGACGGAATGGCTACACCTTC. This sequence encodes CASSPMGGRNGYTF.

This sequence joins TRBV20-1 and TRBJ2-1; perhaps TRBD2 as D (6 bases). Germline CDR1 reads DFQATT; CDR2 reads SNEGSKA (reference sequence). CDR3 length: 13 amino acids. The germline V and J ends were trimmed by 4 bases and 5 bases, with 12 bases remaining between them. The CDR3 spells CSAKLATDNEQFF. CDR3 in DNA: TGCAGTGCTAAACTAGCTACCGACAATGAGCAGTTCTTC.